This passage covers 20 T cell receptor beta chains from one sample sequenced in a study of blood T cells in healthy people across ages. Through a sample-barcoded 5' primer and a J-beta primer mix, a second PCR was run for roughly 6 to 12 cycles. MiXCR was run by TCRdb on the 5' RACE reads, yielding one entry per CDR3 protein. The top ten clones hold 20% to 25% of a sample with 600,000 to 850,000 distinct CDR3 sequences, 40% to 45% of them seen once. The sequenced material came from blood. These receptors came from a woman in her sixties or seventies in good health.

Concerning this clonotype: This could be a read error, since a much larger clone is one nucleotide away. This chain links TRBV5-1 with TRBJ2-5; D unclear. Trimming left V 5 bases short and J 8 bases short, with 22 bases between. Germline CDR1 is SGHRS and CDR2 is YFSETQ. CDR3 length: 15 amino acids. Here the CDR3 reads CASSTGRVKSDTQYF. The CDR3 DNA reads as TGCGCCAGCAGTACCGGACGAGTCAAATCGGATACCCAGTACTTC.

On this clonotype itself: Being one base from a much bigger clone, this may be a read error. The rearrangement links TRBV27 to TRBJ2-7; tentative D call: TRBD2 (7 bases). Trimming left V 2 bases short and J 3 bases short, with 11 bases between. This CDR3 is built from 14 residues. The germline CDR1 and CDR2 sequences are MNHEY and SMNVEV (reference sequence). The CDR3 nucleotides are TGTGCCAGCAGTTTAGGGGGGGCCTACTACGAGCAGTACTTC. This codes for CASSLGGAYYEQYF.

Notes on this clonotype: A read error may be the cause here, since a much bigger clone is one base away. This sequence joins TRBV29-1 and TRBJ2-7, with D possibly TRBD1 on 5 matching bases. V lost 3 bases to trimming and J lost 7 bases, with 10 bases between them. Germline loops: CDR1 SQVTM, CDR2 ANQGSEA. CDR3 size: 11 residues. CDR3 bases: TGCAGCGTTGACAGGGTAAATGAGCAGTACTTC. Amino acid sequence: CSVDRVNEQYF.

This clonotype appeared a few times. The CDR3 loop reads CASSLGRASGSVEQYF. The CDR3 DNA reads as TGTGCCAGCAGTCTCGGCCGGGCTAGCGGGAGTGTCGAGCAGTACTTC. V is TRBV28 and J is TRBJ2-5, with TRBD2 identical over 10 bases. The DNA matches TRBJ2-7 better at its end, which makes the J call doubtful. The germline V gene encodes CDR1 MDHEN and CDR2 SYDVKM. The length of the CDR3 is 16 residues.

This rearrangement joins TRBV18 to TRBJ2-4; 8 positions agree with TRBD1. Trimming took 5 bases from V and 13 from J; bases not matched to a gene: 13. The germline V gene encodes CDR1 KGHSH and CDR2 LQKENI. CDR3 size: 14 residues. The CDR3 DNA reads as TGTGCCAGCTCAGTCGGACAGGGAATCGGTGAGCAGTACTTC. This sequence encodes CASSVGQGIGEQYF.

The chain employs TRBV10-3 and TRBJ2-5; perhaps TRBD2 as D (7 bases). The V and J ends lost 6 bases and 2 bases respectively, with 13 bases between them. The CDR3 extends over 14 amino acids. Germline V lookup: CDR1 ENHRY, CDR2 SYGVKD. CDR3 region: CAIRGGGSQETQYF. For the CDR3, the DNA is TGTGCCATCAGGGGGGGGGGCTCTCAAGAGACCCAGTACTTC.

The chain uses TRBV5-1 and TRBJ2-7; weak D call: TRBD1 (6 bases). The J call may be in error: the DNA end matches TRBJ2-5 better. Germline CDR1 reads SGHRS; CDR2 reads YFSETQ. The CDR3 is 14 amino acids. CDR3 residues: CASSLGQDKETQYF. The CDR3 nucleotides read TGCGCCAGCAGCTTGGGACAGGACAAGGAGACCCAGTACTTC.

Note on this clonotype: The CDR3 end shows no conserved phenylalanine or tryptophan, and so a read error is likely. The CDR3 reads CSARHVNSGNTIYS. Written as DNA, the CDR3 is TGCAGTGCTAGACATGTCAACTCTGGAAACACCATATATTCT. The chain uses TRBV20-1 and TRBJ1-3; D is unresolved. V was shortened by 2 bases and J by 0 bases, with 8 bases between the two germline ends. The CDR3 covers 14 residues. In germline, CDR1 is DFQATT, CDR2 SNEGSKA (reference sequence).

Comments on this clonotype: A much larger clone lies one base from this, so it may be a read error. This chain links TRBV12-3 or TRBV12-4 with TRBJ2-7; unclear D gene. The CDR3 is 11 residues long. The V end lost 3 bases, the J end lost 6 bases, and 6 bases lay between the germline ends. CDR3 sequence reads: CASSFGFEQYF. The CDR3, as DNA: TGTGCCAGCAGTTTTGGATTCGAGCAGTACTTC.

The CDR3 reads CASSPTNQPQHF. CDR3 nucleotide sequence: TGTGCCAGCAGCCCAACCAATCAGCCCCAGCATTTT. V gene TRBV12-3 or TRBV12-4 combines with J gene TRBJ1-5, with D unresolved. There are 12 residues in the CDR3. Trimming cost V 6 bases and J 3 bases, with 6 bases left between them.

In its sample, this clonotype was seen many times. The V call is TRBV29-1, the J call TRBJ2-7; perhaps TRBD2 as D (6 bases). The ends were cut back, 6 bases at V and 2 bases at J, with 11 bases in the middle. This CDR3 is 12 amino acids long. CDR1 SQVTM and CDR2 ANQGSEA come from the germline V gene. DNA of the CDR3: TGCAGCGTGGGGACTCTTACCTACGAGCAGTACTTC. Translated: CSVGTLTYEQYF.

This clonotype was detected once. This chain links TRBV20-1 with TRBJ2-5; D is undetermined. This CDR3 has 13 residues. The V end was cut by 5 bases, the J end by 0 bases, with 10 bases between. The germline V gene encodes CDR1 DFQATT and CDR2 SNEGSKA (reference sequence). DNA for the CDR3: TGCAGTGCTCTACAGAGAAACCAAGAGACCCAGTACTTC. Translation: CSALQRNQETQYF.

The chain is built from TRBV20-1 and TRBJ2-3; possibly TRBD1 for D (6 bases). V lost 4 bases and J lost 2, with 16 bases in between. This CDR3 has 15 residues. Germline-derived CDR1 and CDR2 are DFQATT and SNEGSKA (reference sequence). The CDR3 loop is CSAIDRMVFTDTQYF. CDR3 coding DNA: TGCAGTGCTATAGACAGGATGGTGTTCACAGATACGCAGTATTTT.

The rearrangement uses TRBV5-1 and TRBJ2-1; 8 bases match TRBD2. The ends lost 4 bases at V and 2 bases at J; junction bases unmatched: 11. The germline V gene encodes CDR1 SGHRS and CDR2 YFSETQ. CDR3 length equals 17 residues. CDR3 nucleotide sequence: TGCGCCAGCAGCGGGAGCGGGGGATTCTTAACCTACAATGAGCAGTTCTTC. Translating it yields CASSGSGGFLTYNEQFF.

The chain recombines TRBV6-1 with TRBJ1-1; D is unclear. The V and J ends lost 6 bases and 2 bases respectively, with 10 bases between them. The CDR3 is 13 amino acids. Germline V lookup: CDR1 MNHNS, CDR2 SASEGT. CDR3 nucleotide sequence: TGTGCCAGCAGCCCCGCGATAAACACTGAAGCTTTCTTT. It specifies CASSPAINTEAFF.

V and J are TRBV18 and TRBJ2-5; D could derive from TRBD1 or TRBD2 (5 bases each). The DNA end lines up better with TRBJ2-7; the J call may be wrong. Germline V gives CDR1 KGHSH, CDR2 LQKENI. The CDR3 consists of 15 residues. CDR3 in amino acids: CASSPPSTGADEQYF. As DNA, the CDR3 is TGTGCCAGCTCACCACCGTCGACCGGGGCCGACGAGCAGTACTTC.

The V gene is TRBV11-3, the J gene TRBJ2-1, with 9 bases identical to TRBD1. Trimming removed 5 bases from V and 7 bases from J; junction bases left unmatched: 9. Per the germline V gene, CDR1 is SGHNT and CDR2 is YENEEA. The CDR3 spans 15 residues. The CDR3 loop is CASSPQTGTGNEQFF. The CDR3 nucleotides are TGTGCCAGCAGCCCGCAGACCGGGACAGGGAATGAGCAGTTCTTC. The entire variable domain, with the rest obtained from reference TRBV11-3 and TRBJ2-1, is as follows: EAGVVQSPRYKIIEKKQPVAFWCNPISGHNTLYWYLQNLGQGPELLIRYENEEAVDDSQLPKDRFSAERLKGVDSTLKIQPAELGDSAVYLCASSPQTGTGNEQFFGPGTRLTVL.

J is TRBJ1-5 and V is TRBV6-2 or TRBV6-3, with TRBD1 as a possible D gene (5 bases). V was pared by 2 bases and J by 8 bases, with 10 bases between. The CDR3 loop spans 13 amino acids. CDR1 is MNHEY, CDR2 SVGEGT, per germline. The CDR3 nucleotides are TGTGCCAGCAGTTACGGGGCTGTAAAGCCCCAGCATTTT. It codes for CASSYGAVKPQHF.

V is TRBV20-1 and J is TRBJ2-3, with D possibly matching TRBD1 (6 bases). Germline V CDR1 and CDR2: DFQATT, SNEGSKA (reference sequence). V was trimmed by 2 bases and J by 2 bases, leaving 11 bases between them. CDR3 length: 14 amino acids. CDR3 nucleotides: TGCAGTGCTAGATATAGGGGGATCACAGATACGCAGTATTTT. It yields the protein CSARYRGITDTQYF.

This clonotype was counted a few times. The chain combines TRBV6-1 with TRBJ2-7, with TRBD1 matching over 7 bases. The CDR3 is 15 amino acids. Per germline, CDR1 MNHNS and CDR2 SASEGT. After removal of 5 bases from V and 3 bases from J, the junction contained 10 bases not matched to a gene. CDR3: CASSPPGQSDYEQYF. CDR3 DNA: TGTGCCAGCAGTCCCCCGGGACAGAGTGACTACGAGCAGTACTTC.